Reported below is one TCR beta chain. These data originate in a study of blood T cell repertoires in COVID-19. The overall study: Material from acute and convalescent COVID-19 was sourced from the United States, Italy and Spain. The cDNA or gDNA used as material had been derived from T cells, B-cell-depleted T cells, or PBMCs.

In the study's own analysis: Cell counts per sample came from amplifying reference gene primers. Profiling relied on immunoSEQ multiplex PCR, and the TCRdb table lists in-frame clones only, not all of them. The V and J calls and the clone size are those of that table, but D and trimming were determined from the DNA. The data show around 230,000 clones, around 86% seen once. Germline V gene data show CDR1 as SGHDT and CDR2 as YYEEEE. The CDR3 covers 16 residues. Deletions cut 4 bases from V and 1 base from J, with 15 bases between. This sequence was found in an older woman with active or convalescent COVID-19. The chain links TRBV5-6 to TRBJ1-5, with unresolved D. Sequenced: peripheral blood. The chain's CDR3 is CASSRAKGVSNQPQHF. The DNA of the CDR3 is TGTGCCAGCAGCAGGGCCAAGGGAGTAAGCAATCAGCCCCAGCATTTT.